Sequencing of this T cell receptor (beta chain) was carried out in a study of blood T cell repertoires in COVID-19. Study context: Whether acute or convalescent, the COVID-19 samples came from the United States, Italy and Spain. T cells, B-cell-depleted T cells, or PBMCs supplied cDNA or gDNA.

Those who participated ranged in age from about 18 to 89 years and resided in approximately 26 US areas. Per the original methods: By means of reference gene primer amplification, nucleated cell counts were estimated. TCRdb's copy holds only in-frame clones and misses some; the assay was immunoSEQ multiplex PCR. V and J calls and clone size are copied from that table; D and trimming were computed from the DNA. The data show some 320,000 clones, with 85% seen just once and 1.9% held by the top ten. The CDR3 runs 14 residues. Germline V lookup: CDR1 MNHEY, CDR2 SVGAGI. Trimming took 5 bases from V and 4 from J; bases not matched to a gene: 5.

The J gene is TRBJ1-1, the V gene TRBV6-5; 9 positions match TRBD1. The specimen sequenced was PBMCs or T cells enriched from blood (not recorded which). This receptor was taken from a woman aged 25-40 years who had been exposed to COVID-19. The chain's CDR3 is CASSQDRGGTEAFF. The CDR3 DNA follows: TGTGCCAGCAGTCAGGACAGGGGCGGCACTGAAGCTTTCTTT.